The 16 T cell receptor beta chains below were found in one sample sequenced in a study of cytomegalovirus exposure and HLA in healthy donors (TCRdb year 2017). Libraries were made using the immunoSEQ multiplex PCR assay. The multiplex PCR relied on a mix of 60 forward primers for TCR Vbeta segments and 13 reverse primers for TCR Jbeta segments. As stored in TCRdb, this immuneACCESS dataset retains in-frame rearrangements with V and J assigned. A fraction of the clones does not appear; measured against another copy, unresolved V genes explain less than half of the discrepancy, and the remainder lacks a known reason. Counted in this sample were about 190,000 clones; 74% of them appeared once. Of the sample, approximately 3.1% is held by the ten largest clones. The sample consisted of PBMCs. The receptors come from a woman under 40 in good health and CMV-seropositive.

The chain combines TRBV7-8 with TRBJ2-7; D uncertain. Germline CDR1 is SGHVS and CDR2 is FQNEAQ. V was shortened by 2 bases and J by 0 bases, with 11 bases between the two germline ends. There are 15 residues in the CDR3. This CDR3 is CASSLRVASSYEQYF. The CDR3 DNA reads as TGTGCCAGCAGCTTACGTGTAGCCTCCTCCTACGAGCAGTACTTC.

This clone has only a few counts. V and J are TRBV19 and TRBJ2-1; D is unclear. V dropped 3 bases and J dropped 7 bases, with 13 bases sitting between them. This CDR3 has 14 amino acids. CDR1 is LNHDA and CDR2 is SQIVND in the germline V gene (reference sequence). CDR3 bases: TGTGCCAGTAGTATCCCTACCCCGGGTAATGAGCAGTTCTTC. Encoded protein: CASSIPTPGNEQFF. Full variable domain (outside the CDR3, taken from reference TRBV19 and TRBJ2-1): DGGITQSPKYLFRKEGQNVTLSCEQNLNHDAMYWYRQDPGQGLRLIYYSQIVNDFQKGDIAEGYSVSREKKESFPLTVTSAQKNPTAFYLCASSIPTPGNEQFFGPGTRLTVL.

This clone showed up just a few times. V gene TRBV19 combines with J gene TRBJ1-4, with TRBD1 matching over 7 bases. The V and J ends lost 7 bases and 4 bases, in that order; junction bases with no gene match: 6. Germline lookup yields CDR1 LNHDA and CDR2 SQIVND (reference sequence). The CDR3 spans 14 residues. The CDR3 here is CASNIAGGNEKLFF. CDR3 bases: TGTGCCAGTAATATTGCAGGGGGTAATGAAAAACTGTTTTTT.

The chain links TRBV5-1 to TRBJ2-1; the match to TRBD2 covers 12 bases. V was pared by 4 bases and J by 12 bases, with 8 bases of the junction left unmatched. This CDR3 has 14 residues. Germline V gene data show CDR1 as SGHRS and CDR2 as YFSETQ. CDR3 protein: CASSPRLAGEAQFF. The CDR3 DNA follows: TGCGCCAGCAGCCCCCGACTAGCGGGAGAGGCGCAGTTCTTC.

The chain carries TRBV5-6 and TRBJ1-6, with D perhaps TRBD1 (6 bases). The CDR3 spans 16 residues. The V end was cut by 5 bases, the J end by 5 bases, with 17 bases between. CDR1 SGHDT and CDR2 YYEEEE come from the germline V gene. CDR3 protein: CASSPRSRGHNSPLHF. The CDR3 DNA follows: TGTGCCAGCAGTCCGAGGTCCAGGGGACATAATTCACCCCTCCACTTT.

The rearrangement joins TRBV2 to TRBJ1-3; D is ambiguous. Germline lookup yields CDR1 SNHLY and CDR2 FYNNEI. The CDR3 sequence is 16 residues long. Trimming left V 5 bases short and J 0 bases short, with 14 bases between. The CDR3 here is CASSLLGLFSGNTIYF. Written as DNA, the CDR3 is TGTGCCAGCAGTTTGCTCGGACTGTTCTCTGGAAACACCATATATTTT.

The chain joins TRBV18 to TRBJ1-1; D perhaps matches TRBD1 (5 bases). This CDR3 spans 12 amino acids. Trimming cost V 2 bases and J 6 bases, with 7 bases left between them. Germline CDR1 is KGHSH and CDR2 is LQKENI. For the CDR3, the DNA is TGTGCCAGCTCACCAGGGGGGGCTGAAGCTTTCTTT. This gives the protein CASSPGGAEAFF.

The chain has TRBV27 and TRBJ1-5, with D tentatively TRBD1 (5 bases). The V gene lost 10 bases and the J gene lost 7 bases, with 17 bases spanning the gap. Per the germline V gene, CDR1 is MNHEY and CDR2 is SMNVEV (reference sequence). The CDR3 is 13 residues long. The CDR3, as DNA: TGTGCCACCGGGGGAAAAACCAAGCAGCCCCAGCATTTT. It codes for CATGGKTKQPQHF.

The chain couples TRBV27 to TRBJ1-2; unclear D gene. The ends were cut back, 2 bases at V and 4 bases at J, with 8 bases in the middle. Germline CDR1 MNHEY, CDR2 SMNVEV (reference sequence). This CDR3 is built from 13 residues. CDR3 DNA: TGTGCCAGCAGTTTAGGAGAAAGCTATGGCTACACCTTC. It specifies CASSLGESYGYTF.

The CDR3 here is CASSGLAGVPEQYF. DNA for the CDR3: TGTGCCAGCAGTGGACTAGCGGGAGTACCCGAGCAGTACTTC. The chain combines TRBV27 with TRBJ2-7; TRBD2 matches 13 bases. CDR3 length equals 14 residues. Looked up from germline, CDR1 is MNHEY and CDR2 is SMNVEV (reference sequence). V shed 5 bases, J shed 6 bases, and the junction held 4 bases outside the gene matches.

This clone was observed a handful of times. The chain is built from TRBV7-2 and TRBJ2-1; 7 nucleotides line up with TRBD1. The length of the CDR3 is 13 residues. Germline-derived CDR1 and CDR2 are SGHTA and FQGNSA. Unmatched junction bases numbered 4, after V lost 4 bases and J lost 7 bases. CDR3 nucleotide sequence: TGTGCCAGCAGCTATGACAGGGCGAATGAGCAGTTCTTC. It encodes CASSYDRANEQFF.

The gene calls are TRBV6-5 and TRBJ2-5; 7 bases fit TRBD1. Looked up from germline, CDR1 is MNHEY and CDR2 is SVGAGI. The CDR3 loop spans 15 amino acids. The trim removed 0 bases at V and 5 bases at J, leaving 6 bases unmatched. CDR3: CASSYSNRGRETQYF. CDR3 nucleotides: TGTGCCAGCAGTTACTCGAACAGGGGAAGGGAGACCCAGTACTTC.

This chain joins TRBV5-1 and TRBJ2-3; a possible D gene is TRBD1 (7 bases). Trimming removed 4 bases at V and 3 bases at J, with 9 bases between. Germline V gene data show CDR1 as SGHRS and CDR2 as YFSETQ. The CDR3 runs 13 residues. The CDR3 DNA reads TGCGCCAGCAGCGCAGGGGGGACAGATACGCAGTATTTT. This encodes CASSAGGTDTQYF.

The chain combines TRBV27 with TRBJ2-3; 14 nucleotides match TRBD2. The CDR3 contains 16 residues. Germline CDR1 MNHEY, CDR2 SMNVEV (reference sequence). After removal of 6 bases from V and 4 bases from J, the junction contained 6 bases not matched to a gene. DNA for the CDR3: TGTGCCAGCAGGTTGACTAGCGGGAGGGCCCCAGATACGCAGTATTTT. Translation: CASRLTSGRAPDTQYF.

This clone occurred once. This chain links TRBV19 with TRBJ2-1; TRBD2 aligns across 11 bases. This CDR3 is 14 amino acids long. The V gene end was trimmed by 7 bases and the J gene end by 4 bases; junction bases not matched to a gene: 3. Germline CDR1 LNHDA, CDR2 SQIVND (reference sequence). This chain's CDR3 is CASIGLAGYNEQFF. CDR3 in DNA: TGTGCCAGTATCGGACTAGCGGGTTACAATGAGCAGTTCTTC.

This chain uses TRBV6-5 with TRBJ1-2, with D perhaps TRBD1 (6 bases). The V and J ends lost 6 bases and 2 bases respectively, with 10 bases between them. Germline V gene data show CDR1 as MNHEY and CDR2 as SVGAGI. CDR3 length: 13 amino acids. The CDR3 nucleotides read TGTGCCAGCAGCCCGACAGGAAACTATGGCTACACCTTC. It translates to CASSPTGNYGYTF.